What follows is one T cell receptor beta chain and its context. What it binds is unknown. The sample is drawn from a study of cytomegalovirus exposure and HLA in healthy donors. Points from the study as a whole: Associated with cytomegalovirus, according to the listing, were 150 to 200 TCR beta chains. Clonal expansion was found to be greater in HLA-associated TCR beta chains than in equally common others in a later analysis.

The CDR3 loop spans 11 amino acids. Germline V gene lookup returns CDR1 SQVTM and CDR2 ANQGSEA. PCR amplification relied on 60 Vbeta primers (plus 13 Jbeta primers). The data were produced by immunoSEQ multiplex PCR, yet TCRdb's version contains in-frame clones alone and is incomplete. Of around 100,000 clones detected, roughly 77% appear once; the ten largest clones hold around a tenth. This receptor was taken from a woman aged 18-30 years in good health and CMV-seropositive. The chain joins TRBV29-1 to TRBJ2-5; tentative D call: TRBD2 (5 bases). The end of the DNA is better explained by TRBJ2-7, so the J call may be wrong. The material sequenced was PBMCs. The CDR3 DNA is TGCAGCGTTGGGGAGATATACGAGCAGTACTTC. This translates into CSVGEIYEQYF.